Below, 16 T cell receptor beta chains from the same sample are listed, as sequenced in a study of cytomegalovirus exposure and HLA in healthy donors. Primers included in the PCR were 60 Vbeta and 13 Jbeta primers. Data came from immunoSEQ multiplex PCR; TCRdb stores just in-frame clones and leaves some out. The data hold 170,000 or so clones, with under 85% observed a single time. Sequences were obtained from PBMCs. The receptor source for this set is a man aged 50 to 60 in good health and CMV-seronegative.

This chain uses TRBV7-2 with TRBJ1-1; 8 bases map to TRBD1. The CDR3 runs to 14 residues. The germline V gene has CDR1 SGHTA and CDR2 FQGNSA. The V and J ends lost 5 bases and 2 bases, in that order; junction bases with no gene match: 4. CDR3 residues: CASSLGQANTEAFF. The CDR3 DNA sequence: TGTGCCAGCAGCCTGGGACAGGCTAACACTGAAGCTTTCTTT.

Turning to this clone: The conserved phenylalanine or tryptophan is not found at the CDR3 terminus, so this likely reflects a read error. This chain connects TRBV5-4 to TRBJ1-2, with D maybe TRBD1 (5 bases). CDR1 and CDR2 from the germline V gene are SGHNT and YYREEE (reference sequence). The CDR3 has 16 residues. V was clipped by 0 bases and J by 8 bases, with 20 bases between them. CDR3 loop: CASSLVRGPRREGYTS. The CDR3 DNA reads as TGTGCCAGCAGCTTGGTACGGGGACCTAGGAGGGAAGGCTACACCTCC.

The chain's CDR3 is CASRSSGTENTGELFF. CDR3 coding DNA: TGTGCCAGCAGATCTTCCGGGACAGAGAACACCGGGGAGCTGTTTTTT. The J gene is TRBJ2-2, the V gene TRBV7-9, with TRBD1 identical over 7 bases. The J segment lost 1 base and the V segment lost 6 bases, leaving 8 bases of the junction unmatched. This CDR3 spans 16 amino acids. Germline-derived CDR1 and CDR2 are SEHNR and FQNEAQ (reference sequence).

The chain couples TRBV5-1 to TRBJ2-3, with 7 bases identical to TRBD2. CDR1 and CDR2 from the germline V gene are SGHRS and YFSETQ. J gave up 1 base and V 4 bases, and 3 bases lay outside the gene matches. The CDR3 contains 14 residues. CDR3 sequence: CASSLTSGTDTQYF. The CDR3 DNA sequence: TGCGCCAGCAGCCTTACTAGCGGCACAGATACGCAGTATTTT.

The CDR3 bases are TGTGCCATCAGGGACGGGGGGGCGAGACTAGAGCAGTACTTC. Translating it yields CAIRDGGARLEQYF. The V call is TRBV10-3, the J call TRBJ2-5, with TRBD2 matching over 8 bases. The germline CDR1 and CDR2 sequences are ENHRY and SYGVKD. J gave up 11 bases and V 6 bases, and 14 bases lay outside the gene matches. There are 14 residues in the CDR3.

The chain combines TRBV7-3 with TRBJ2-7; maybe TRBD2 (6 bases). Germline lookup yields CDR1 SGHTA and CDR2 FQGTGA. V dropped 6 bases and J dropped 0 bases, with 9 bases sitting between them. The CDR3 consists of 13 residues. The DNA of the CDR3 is TGTGCCAGCAGTCGGGACTTCTCCTACGAGCAGTACTTC. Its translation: CASSRDFSYEQYF.

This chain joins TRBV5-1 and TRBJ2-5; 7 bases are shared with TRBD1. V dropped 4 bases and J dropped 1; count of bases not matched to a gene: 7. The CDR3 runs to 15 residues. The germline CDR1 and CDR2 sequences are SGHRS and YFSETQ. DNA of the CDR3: TGCGCCAGCAGCCCGGGACAGAGCCCCCAAGAGACCCAGTACTTC. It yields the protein CASSPGQSPQETQYF.

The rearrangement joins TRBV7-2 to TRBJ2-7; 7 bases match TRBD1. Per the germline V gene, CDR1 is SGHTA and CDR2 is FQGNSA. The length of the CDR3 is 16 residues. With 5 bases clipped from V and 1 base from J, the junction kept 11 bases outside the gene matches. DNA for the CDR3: TGTGCCAGCAGCCCCGGCAGACAGGGCCCATCCTACGAGCAGTACTTC. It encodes CASSPGRQGPSYEQYF.

The CDR3 bases are TGTGCCAGCAGCGTCTCCGGGACAGGATTGAGGGGCTACACCTTC. It specifies CASSVSGTGLRGYTF. This chain links TRBV9 with TRBJ1-2; 8 bases fit TRBD1. Losses at the gene ends were 2 bases for V and 8 bases for J; bases not matched to a gene: 11. The CDR3 has 15 amino acids. Germline-derived CDR1 and CDR2 are SGDLS and YYNGEE.

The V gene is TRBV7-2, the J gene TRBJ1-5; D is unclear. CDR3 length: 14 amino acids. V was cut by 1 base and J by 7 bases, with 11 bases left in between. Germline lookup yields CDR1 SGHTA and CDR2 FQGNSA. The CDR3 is CASSLDGGGQPQHF. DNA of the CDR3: TGTGCCAGCAGCTTAGACGGAGGAGGGCAGCCCCAGCATTTT. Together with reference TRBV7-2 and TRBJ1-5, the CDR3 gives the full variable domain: GAGVSQSPSNKVTEKGKDVELRCDPISGHTALYWYRQSLGQGLEFLIYFQGNSAPDKSGLPSDRFSAERTGGSVSTLTIQRTQQEDSAVYLCASSLDGGGQPQHFGDGTRLSIL.

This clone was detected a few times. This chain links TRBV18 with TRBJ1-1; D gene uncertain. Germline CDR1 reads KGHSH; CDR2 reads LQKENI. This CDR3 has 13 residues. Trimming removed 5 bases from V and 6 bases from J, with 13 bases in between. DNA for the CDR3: TGTGCCAGCTCATTCAACAGTAATGCTGAAGCTTTCTTT. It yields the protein CASSFNSNAEAFF.

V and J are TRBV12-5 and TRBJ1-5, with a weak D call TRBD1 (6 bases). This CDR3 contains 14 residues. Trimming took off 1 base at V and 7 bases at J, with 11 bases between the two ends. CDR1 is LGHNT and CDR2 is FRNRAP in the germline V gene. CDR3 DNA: TGTGCTAGTGGTTTGGAACAGGGAGTACAGCCCCAGCATTTT. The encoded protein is CASGLEQGVQPQHF.

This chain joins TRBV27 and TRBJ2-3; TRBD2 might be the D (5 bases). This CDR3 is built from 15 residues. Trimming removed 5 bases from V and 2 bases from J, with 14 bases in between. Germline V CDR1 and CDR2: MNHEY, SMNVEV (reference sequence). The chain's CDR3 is CASSTRMRATDTQYF. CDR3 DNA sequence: TGTGCCAGCAGTACCCGGATGCGGGCCACAGATACGCAGTATTTT.

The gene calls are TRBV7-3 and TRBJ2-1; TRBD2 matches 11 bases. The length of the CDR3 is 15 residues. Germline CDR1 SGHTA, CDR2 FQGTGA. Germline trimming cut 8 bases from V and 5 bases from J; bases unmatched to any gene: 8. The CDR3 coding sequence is TGTGCCAGCGGGACGGGACTAGCGGAACACAATGAGCAGTTCTTC. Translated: CASGTGLAEHNEQFF.

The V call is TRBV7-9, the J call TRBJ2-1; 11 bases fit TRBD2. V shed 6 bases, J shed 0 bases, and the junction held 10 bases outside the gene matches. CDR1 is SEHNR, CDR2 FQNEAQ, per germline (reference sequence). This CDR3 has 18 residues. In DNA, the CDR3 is TGTGCCAGCAGAGAACCGGGACTAGCGGAGACCTCCTACAATGAGCAGTTCTTC. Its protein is CASREPGLAETSYNEQFF.

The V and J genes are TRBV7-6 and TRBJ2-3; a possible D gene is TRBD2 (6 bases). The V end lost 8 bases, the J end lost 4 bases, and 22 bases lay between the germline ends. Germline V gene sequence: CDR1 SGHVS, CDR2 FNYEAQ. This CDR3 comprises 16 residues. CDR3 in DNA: TGTGCCAGCGGCCCCCCGGGACTCCAAGTGCCAGATACGCAGTATTTT. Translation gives CASGPPGLQVPDTQYF. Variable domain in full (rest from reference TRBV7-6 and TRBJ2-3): GAGVSQSPRYKVTKRGQDVALRCDPISGHVSLYWYRQALGQGPEFLTYFNYEAQQDKSGLPNDRFSAERPEGSISTLTIQRTEQRDSAMYRCASGPPGLQVPDTQYFGPGTRLTVL.